This TCR beta chain was identified in a study of cytomegalovirus exposure and HLA in healthy donors. Study at large: Falling in the Caucasian-associated ancestry cluster were about 82% of 350 to 400 genotyped donors. Whole-study results and caveats: Only CMV serostatus was available as immune exposure information.

In the PCR, 60 Vbeta and 13 Jbeta primers were used. The protocol was immunoSEQ multiplex PCR, while the TCRdb copy is restricted to in-frame clones and leaves out a portion. The profile shows over 150,000 clones, approximately 76% of them singletons. A remark on this clone: No antigen is known for it.

This CDR3 has 15 residues. Germline lookup yields CDR1 SGHTA and CDR2 FQGTGA. J was trimmed by 7 bases and V by 4 bases; bases with no gene match: 10. The rearrangement joins TRBV7-3 to TRBJ2-4, with 7 bases fitting TRBD2. The sequence came from a man aged 55 to 70 in good health and CMV-seronegative. Material: PBMCs. The CDR3 reads CASSSRGGEGNIQYF. The CDR3 DNA reads as TGTGCCAGCAGCTCTAGAGGAGGGGAGGGGAACATTCAGTACTTC.